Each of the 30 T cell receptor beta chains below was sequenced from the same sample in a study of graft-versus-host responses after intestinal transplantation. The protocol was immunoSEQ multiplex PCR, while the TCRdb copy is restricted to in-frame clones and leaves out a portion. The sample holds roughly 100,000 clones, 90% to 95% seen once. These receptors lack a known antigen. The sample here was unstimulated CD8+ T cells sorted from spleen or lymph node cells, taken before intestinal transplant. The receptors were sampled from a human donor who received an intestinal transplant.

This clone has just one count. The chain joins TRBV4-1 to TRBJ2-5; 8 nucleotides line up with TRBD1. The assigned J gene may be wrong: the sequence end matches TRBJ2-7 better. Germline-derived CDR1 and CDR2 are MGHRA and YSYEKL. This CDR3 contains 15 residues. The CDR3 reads CASSPNRGSSYEQYF. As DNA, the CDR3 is TGCGCCAGCAGCCCTAACAGGGGGAGCTCCTACGAGCAGTACTTC.

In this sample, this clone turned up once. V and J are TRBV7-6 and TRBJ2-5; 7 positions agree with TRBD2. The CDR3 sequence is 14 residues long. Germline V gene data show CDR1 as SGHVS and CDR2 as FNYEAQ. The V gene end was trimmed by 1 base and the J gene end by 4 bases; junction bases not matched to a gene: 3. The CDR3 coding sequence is TGTGCCAGCAGCTTAGGCGGGGGATCAGAGACCCAGTACTTC. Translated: CASSLGGGSETQYF.

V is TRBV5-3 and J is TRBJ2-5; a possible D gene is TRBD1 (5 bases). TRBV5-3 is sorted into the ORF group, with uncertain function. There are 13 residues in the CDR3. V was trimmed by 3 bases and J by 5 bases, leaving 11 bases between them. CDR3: CARSCQRGETQYF. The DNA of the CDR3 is TGTGCCAGAAGCTGCCAAAGGGGCGAGACCCAGTACTTC.

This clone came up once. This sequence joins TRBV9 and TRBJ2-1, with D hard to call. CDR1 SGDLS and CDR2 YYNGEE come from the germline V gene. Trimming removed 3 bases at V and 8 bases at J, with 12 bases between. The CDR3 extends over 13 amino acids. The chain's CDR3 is CASSALLSDEQFF. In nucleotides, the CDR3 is TGTGCCAGCAGCGCCCTACTTTCGGATGAGCAGTTCTTC.

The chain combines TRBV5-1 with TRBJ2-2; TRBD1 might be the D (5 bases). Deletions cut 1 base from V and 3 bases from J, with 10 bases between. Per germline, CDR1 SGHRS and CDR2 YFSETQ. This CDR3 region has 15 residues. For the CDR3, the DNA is TGCGCCAGCAGCTTGAGGGCAGGGTACACCGGGGAGCTGTTTTTT. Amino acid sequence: CASSLRAGYTGELFF.

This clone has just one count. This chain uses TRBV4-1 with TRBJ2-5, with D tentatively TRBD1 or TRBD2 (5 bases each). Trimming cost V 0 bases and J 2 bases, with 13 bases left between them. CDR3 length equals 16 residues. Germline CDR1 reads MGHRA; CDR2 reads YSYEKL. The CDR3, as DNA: TGCGCCAGCAGCCAAGACAAAGGGACGGTACAAGAGACCCAGTACTTC. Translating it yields CASSQDKGTVQETQYF.

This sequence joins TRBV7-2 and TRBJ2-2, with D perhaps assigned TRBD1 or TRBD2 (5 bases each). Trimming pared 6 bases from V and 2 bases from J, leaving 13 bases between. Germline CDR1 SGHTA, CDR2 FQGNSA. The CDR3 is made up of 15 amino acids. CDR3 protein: CASRRETDNTGELFF. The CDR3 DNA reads TGTGCCAGCAGGAGGGAGACAGACAACACCGGGGAGCTGTTTTTT.

The CDR3 DNA reads as TGTGCCACCAGGGACTCGAAGGCCCTGGATGGCTACACCTTC. This codes for CATRDSKALDGYTF. The chain carries TRBV15 and TRBJ1-2; no clear D gene. The germline CDR1 and CDR2 sequences are LNHNV and YYDKDF (reference sequence). V shed 6 bases and J shed 6 bases, with 17 bases lying between them. The CDR3 runs to 14 residues. Combining the CDR3 with reference TRBV15 and TRBJ1-2 gives the whole variable domain DAMVIQNPRYQVTQFGKPVTLSCSQTLNHNVMYWYQQKSSQAPKLLFHYYDKDFNNEADTPDNFQSRRPNTSFCFLDIRSPGLGDTAMYLCATRDSKALDGYTFGSGTRLTVV.

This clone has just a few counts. The CDR3 is CASSQRGLGDSRNTIYF. Written as DNA, the CDR3 is TGCGCCAGCAGCCAAAGAGGGCTCGGGGATTCCCGTAACACCATATATTTT. The chain carries TRBV4-1 and TRBJ1-3; D gene unclear. This CDR3 comprises 17 residues. Trimming shortened V by 2 bases and J by 7 bases, and 21 bases separated the two germline ends. Germline V gene lookup returns CDR1 MGHRA and CDR2 YSYEKL.

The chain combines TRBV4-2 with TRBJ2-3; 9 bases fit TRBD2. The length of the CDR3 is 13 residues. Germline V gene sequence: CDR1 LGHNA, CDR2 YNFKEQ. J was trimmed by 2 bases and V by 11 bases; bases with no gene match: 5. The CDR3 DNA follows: TGTGCCGCTAGCGGGGACCTCACAGATACGCAGTATTTT. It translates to CAASGDLTDTQYF.

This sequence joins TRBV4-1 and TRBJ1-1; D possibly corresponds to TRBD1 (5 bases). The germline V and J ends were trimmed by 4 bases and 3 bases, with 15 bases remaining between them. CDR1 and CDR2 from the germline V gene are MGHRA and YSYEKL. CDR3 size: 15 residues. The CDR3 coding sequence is TGCGCCAGCAGCCCCCGGGACTCTGGACACACTGAAGCTTTCTTT. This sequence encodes CASSPRDSGHTEAFF.

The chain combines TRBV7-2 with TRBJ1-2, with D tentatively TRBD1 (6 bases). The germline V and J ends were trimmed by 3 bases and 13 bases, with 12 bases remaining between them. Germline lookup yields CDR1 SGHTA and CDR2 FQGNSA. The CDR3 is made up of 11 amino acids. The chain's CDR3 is CASSFGQFATF. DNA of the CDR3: TGTGCCAGCAGCTTTGGACAGTTCGCCACCTTC. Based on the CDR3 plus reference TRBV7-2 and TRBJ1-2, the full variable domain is GAGVSQSPSNKVTEKGKDVELRCDPISGHTALYWYRQSLGQGLEFLIYFQGNSAPDKSGLPSDRFSAERTGGSVSTLTIQRTQQEDSAVYLCASSFGQFATFGSGTRLTVV.

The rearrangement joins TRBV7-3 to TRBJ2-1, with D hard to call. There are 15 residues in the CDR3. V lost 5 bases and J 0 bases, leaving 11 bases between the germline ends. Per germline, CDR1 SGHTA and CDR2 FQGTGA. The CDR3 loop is CASSPEQVSYNEQFF. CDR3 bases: TGTGCCAGCAGCCCCGAGCAGGTCTCCTACAATGAGCAGTTCTTC.

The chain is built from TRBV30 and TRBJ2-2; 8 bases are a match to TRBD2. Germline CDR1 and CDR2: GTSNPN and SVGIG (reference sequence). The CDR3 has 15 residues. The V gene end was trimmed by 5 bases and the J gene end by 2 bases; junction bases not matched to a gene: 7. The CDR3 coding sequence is TGTGCCTGGTCGGGAGGGACAATCAACACCGGGGAGCTGTTTTTT. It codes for CAWSGGTINTGELFF.

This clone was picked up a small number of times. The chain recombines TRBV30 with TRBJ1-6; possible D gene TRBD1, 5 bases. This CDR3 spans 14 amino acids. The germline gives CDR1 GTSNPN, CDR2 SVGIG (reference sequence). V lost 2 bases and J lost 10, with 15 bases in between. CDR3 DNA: TGTGCCTGGAGTTCGGGTGGGGACGGGTCACCCCTCCACTTT. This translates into CAWSSGGDGSPLHF. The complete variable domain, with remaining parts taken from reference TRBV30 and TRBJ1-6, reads SQTIHQWPATLVQPVGSPLSLECTVEGTSNPNLYWYRQAAGRGLQLLFYSVGIGQISSEVPQNLSASRPQDRQFILSSKKLLLSDSGFYLCAWSSGGDGSPLHFGNGTRLTVT.

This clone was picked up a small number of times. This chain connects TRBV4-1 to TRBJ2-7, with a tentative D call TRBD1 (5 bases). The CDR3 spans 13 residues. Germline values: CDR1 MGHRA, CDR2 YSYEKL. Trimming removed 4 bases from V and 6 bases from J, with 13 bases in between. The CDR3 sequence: CASSPGLSLEQYF. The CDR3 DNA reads TGCGCCAGCAGCCCAGGGTTGTCCCTCGAGCAGTACTTC.

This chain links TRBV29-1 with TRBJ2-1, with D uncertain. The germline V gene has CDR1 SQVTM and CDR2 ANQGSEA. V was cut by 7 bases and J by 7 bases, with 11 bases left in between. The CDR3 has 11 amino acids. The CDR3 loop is CSALLRNEQFF. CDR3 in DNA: TGCAGCGCCCTACTAAGAAATGAGCAGTTCTTC.

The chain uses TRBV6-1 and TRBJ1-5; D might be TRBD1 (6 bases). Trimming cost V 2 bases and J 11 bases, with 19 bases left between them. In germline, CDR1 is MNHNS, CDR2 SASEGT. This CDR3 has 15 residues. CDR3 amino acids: CASSERGWGGRSQHF. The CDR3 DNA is TGTGCCAGCAGTGAACGGGGGTGGGGGGGCAGGTCCCAGCATTTT.

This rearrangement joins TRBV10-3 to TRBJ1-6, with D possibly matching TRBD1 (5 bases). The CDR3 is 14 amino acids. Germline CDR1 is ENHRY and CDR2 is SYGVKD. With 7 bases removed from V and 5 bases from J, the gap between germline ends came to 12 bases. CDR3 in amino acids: CAINRGMNNSPLHF. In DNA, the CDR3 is TGTGCCATCAACCGGGGGATGAATAATTCACCCCTCCACTTT.

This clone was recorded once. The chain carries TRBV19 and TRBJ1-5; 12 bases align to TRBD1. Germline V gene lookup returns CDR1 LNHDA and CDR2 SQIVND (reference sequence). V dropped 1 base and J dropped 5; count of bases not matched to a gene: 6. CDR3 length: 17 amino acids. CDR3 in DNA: TGTGCCAGTAGTATAGTGGGACAGGGGGCTTTGTATCAGCCCCAGCATTTT. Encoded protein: CASSIVGQGALYQPQHF.

The chain's CDR3 is CASSPSTDTQYF. CDR3 nucleotides: TGTGCCAGCAGCCCCTCAACCGATACGCAGTATTTT. The chain carries TRBV13 and TRBJ2-3, with unresolved D. In germline, CDR1 is PRHDT, CDR2 FYEKMQ (reference sequence). The V end lost 5 bases, the J end lost 6 bases, and 9 bases lay between the germline ends. This CDR3 is 12 amino acids long.

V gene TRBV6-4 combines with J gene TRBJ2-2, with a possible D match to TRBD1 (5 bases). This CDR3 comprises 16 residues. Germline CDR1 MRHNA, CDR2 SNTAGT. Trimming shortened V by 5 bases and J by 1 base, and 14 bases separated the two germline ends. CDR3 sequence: CASSRFSGKNTGELFF. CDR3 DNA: TGTGCCAGCAGTAGGTTCTCAGGGAAGAACACCGGGGAGCTGTTTTTT.

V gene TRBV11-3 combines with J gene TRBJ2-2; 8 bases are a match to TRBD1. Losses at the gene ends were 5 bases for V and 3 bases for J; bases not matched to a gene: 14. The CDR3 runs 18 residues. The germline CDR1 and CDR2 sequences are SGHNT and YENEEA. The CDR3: CASSPWGSQGAYTGELFF. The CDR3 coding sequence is TGTGCCAGCAGCCCCTGGGGCTCGCAGGGGGCGTACACCGGGGAGCTGTTTTTT.

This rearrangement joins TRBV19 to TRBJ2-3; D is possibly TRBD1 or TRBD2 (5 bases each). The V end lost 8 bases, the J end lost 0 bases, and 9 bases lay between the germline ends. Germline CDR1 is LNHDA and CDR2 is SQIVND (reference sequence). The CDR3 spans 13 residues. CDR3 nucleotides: TGTGCCAGTGGGACGCAGAGCACAGATACGCAGTATTTT. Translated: CASGTQSTDTQYF.

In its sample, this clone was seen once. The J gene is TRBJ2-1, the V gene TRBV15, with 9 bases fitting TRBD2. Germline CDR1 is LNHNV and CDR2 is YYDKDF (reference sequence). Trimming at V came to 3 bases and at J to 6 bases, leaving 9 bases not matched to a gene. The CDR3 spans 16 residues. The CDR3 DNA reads TGTGCCACCAGCAGTACAATAGCGGGGGCCACCAATGAGCAGTTCTTC. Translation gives CATSSTIAGATNEQFF.

The CDR3 coding sequence is TGTGCCAGCAGTTATCTGGGCGGGGTCTACGAGCAGTACTTC. This translates into CASSYLGGVYEQYF. This sequence joins TRBV6-1 and TRBJ2-5; the D gene is possibly TRBD2 (6 bases). The J call may be wrong; the DNA end is better matched by TRBJ2-7. Germline V gives CDR1 MNHNS, CDR2 SASEGT. The CDR3 has 14 residues.

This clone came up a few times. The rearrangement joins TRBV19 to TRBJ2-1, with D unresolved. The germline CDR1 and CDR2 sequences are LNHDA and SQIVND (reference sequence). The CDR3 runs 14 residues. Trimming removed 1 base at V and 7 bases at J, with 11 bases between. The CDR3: CASSIGLPPNEQFF. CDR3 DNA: TGTGCCAGTAGTATAGGACTCCCGCCTAATGAGCAGTTCTTC. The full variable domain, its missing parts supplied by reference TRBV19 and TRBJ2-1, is DGGITQSPKYLFRKEGQNVTLSCEQNLNHDAMYWYRQDPGQGLRLIYYSQIVNDFQKGDIAEGYSVSREKKESFPLTVTSAQKNPTAFYLCASSIGLPPNEQFFGPGTRLTVL.

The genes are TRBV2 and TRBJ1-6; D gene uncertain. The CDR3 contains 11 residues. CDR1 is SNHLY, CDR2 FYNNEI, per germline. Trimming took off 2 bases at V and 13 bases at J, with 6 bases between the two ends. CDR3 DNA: TGTGCCAGCAGTGAAAGTGGGCCCCTCCACTTT. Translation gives CASSESGPLHF.

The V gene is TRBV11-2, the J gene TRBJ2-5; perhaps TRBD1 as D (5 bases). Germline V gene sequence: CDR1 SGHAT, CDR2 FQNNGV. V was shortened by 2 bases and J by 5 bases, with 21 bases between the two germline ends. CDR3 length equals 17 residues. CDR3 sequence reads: CASSLLSPSAGRETQYF. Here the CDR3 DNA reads TGTGCCAGCAGCTTATTATCACCATCGGCAGGGCGGGAGACCCAGTACTTC.

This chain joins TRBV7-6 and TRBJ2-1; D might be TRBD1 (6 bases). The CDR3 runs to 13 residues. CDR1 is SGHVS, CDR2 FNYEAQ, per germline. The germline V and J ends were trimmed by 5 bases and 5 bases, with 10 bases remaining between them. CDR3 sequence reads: CASSDRQDNEQFF. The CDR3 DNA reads TGTGCCAGCAGCGATCGACAGGACAATGAGCAGTTCTTC.